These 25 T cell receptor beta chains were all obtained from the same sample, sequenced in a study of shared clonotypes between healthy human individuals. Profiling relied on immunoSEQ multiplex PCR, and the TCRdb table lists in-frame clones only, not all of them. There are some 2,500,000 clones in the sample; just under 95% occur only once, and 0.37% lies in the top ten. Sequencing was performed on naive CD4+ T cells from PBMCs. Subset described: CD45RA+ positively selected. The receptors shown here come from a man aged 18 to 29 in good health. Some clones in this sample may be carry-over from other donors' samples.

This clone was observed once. The CDR3 sequence: CAISGGQGDEQYF. CDR3 nucleotide sequence: TGTGCCATCAGTGGTGGACAGGGTGACGAGCAGTACTTC. The V call is TRBV10-3, the J call TRBJ2-7, with 8 bases fitting TRBD1. The ends lost 4 bases at V and 5 bases at J; junction bases unmatched: 4. Looked up from germline, CDR1 is ENHRY and CDR2 is SYGVKD. The CDR3 has 13 residues.

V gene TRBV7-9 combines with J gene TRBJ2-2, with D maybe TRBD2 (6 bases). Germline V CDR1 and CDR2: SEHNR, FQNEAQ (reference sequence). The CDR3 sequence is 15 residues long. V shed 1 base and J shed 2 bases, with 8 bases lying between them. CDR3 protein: CASSLGLDNTGELFF. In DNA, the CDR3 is TGTGCCAGCAGCTTAGGACTAGACAACACCGGGGAGCTGTTTTTT.

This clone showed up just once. The CDR3 DNA is TGCGCCAGCAGCCAAAATCGGTACGGCAGGGGGCAGGCAGATACGCAGTATTTT. Translating it yields CASSQNRYGRGQADTQYF. V and J are TRBV4-1 and TRBJ2-3; 8 bases are a match to TRBD1. Germline CDR1 and CDR2: MGHRA and YSYEKL. V gave up 2 bases and J gave up 4 bases; unmatched junction bases: 14. This CDR3 region has 18 residues.

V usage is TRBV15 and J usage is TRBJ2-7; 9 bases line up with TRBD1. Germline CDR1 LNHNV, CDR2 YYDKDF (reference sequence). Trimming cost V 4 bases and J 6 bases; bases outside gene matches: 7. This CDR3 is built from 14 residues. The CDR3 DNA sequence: TGTGCCACCAGCAAAAGGGACAGGGTTAGCGAGCAGTACTTC. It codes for CATSKRDRVSEQYF.

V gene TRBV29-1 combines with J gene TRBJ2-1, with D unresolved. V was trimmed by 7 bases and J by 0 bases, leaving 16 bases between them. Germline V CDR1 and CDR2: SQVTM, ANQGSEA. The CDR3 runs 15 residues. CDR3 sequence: CSAVGQPSSYNEQFF. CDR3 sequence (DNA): TGCAGCGCCGTCGGCCAGCCGAGCTCCTACAATGAGCAGTTCTTC.

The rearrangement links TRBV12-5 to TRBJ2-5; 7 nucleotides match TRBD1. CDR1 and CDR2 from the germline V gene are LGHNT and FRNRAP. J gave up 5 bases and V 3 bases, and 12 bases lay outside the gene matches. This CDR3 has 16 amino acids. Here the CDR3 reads CASGLLVGGQRETQYF. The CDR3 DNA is TGTGCTAGTGGTTTACTCGTTGGGGGACAGAGGGAGACCCAGTACTTC. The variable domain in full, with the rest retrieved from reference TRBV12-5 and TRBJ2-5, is DARVTQTPRHKVTEMGQEVTMRCQPILGHNTVFWYRQTMMQGLELLAYFRNRAPLDDSGMPKDRFSAEMPDATLATLKIQPSEPRDSAVYFCASGLLVGGQRETQYFGPGTRLLVL.

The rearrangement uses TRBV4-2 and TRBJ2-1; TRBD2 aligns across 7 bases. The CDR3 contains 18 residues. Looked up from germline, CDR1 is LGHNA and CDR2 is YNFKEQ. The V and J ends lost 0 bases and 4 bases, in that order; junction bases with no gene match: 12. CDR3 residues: CASSQERVGGSRYNEQFF. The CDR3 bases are TGTGCCAGCAGCCAAGAAAGAGTAGGCGGGAGTCGATACAATGAGCAGTTCTTC.

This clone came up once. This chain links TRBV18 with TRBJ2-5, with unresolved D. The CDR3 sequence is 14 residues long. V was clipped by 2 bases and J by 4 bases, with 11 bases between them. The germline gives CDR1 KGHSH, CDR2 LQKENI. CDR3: CASSPRIGLETQYF. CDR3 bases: TGTGCCAGCTCACCAAGAATCGGGCTAGAGACCCAGTACTTC. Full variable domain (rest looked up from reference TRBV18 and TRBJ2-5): NAGVMQNPRHLVRRRGQEARLRCSPMKGHSHVYWYRQLPEEGLKFMVYLQKENIIDESGMPKERFSAEFPKEGPSILRIQQVVRGDSAAYFCASSPRIGLETQYFGPGTRLLVL.

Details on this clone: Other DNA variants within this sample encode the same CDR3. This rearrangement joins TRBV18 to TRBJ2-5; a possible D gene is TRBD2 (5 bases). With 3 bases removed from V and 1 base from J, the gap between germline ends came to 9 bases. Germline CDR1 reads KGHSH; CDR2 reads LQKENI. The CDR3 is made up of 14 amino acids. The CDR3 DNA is TGTGCCAGCTCACCTTCCCGGGGCCAAGAGACCCAGTACTTC. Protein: CASSPSRGQETQYF.

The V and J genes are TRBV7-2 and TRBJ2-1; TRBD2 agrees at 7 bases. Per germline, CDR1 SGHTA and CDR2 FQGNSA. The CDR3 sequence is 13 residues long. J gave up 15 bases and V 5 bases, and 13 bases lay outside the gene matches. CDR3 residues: CASSARDGGSRFF. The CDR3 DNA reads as TGTGCCAGCAGCGCCCGGGACGGCGGGAGTAGGTTCTTC.

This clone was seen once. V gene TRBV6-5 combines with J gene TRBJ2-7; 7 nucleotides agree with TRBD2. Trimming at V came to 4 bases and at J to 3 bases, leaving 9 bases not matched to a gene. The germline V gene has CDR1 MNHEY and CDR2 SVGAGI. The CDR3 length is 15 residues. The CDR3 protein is CASSSPGLSFYEQYF. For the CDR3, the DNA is TGTGCCAGCAGTTCACCGGGACTATCGTTCTACGAGCAGTACTTC.

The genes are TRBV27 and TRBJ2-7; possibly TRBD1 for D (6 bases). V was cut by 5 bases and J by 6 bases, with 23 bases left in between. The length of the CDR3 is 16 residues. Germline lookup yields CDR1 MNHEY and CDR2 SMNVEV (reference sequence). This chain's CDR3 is CASSTDRTGPTTEQYF. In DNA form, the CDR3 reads TGTGCCAGCAGTACCGACAGGACCGGCCCCACTACCGAGCAGTACTTC.

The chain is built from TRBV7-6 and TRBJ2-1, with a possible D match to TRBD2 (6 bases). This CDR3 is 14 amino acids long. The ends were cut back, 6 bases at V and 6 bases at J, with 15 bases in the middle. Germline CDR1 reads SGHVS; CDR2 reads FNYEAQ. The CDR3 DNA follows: TGTGCCAGCAGGCCGGGACTTCAACCCAATGAGCAGTTCTTC. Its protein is CASRPGLQPNEQFF.

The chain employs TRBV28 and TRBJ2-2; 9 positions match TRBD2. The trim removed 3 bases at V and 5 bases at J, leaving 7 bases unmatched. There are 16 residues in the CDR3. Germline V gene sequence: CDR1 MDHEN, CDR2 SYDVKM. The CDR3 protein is CASSLGSGSRTGELFF. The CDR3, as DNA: TGTGCCAGCAGTTTGGGTAGCGGGAGTCGTACCGGGGAGCTGTTTTTT.

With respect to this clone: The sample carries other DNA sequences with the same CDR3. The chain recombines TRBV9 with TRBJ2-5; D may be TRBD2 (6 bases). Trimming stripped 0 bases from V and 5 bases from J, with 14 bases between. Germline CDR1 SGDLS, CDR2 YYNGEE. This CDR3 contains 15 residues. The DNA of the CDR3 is TGTGCCAGCAGCGTAGCCGGGACCCGGGGGGAGACCCAGTACTTC. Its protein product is CASSVAGTRGETQYF.

As DNA, the CDR3 is TGTGCCAGCAGTGAGATGGCAGGAGTACGCGAGCAGTACTTC. Translated, it gives CASSEMAGVREQYF. V is TRBV6-1 and J is TRBJ2-7; D is ambiguous. This CDR3 is built from 14 residues. V lost 3 bases, J lost 6 bases, and 15 bases lay in between. Germline loops: CDR1 MNHNS, CDR2 SASEGT.

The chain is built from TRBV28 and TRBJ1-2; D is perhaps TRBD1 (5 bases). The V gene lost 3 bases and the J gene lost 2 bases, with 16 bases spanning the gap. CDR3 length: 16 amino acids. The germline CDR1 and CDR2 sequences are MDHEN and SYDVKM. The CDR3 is CASSFAEKGRNYGYTF. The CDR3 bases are TGTGCCAGCAGTTTCGCTGAAAAGGGGAGAAACTATGGCTACACCTTC.

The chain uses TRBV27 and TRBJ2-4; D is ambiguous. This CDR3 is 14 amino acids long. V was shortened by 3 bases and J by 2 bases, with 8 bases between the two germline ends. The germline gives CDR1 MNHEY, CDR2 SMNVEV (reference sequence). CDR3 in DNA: TGTGCCAGCAGTTTCGAGACATCCAAAAACATTCAGTACTTC. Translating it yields CASSFETSKNIQYF.

As DNA, the CDR3 is TGCGCCAGCAGCCCCGGGGGATCAGTCAATACGCAGTATTTT. It yields the protein CASSPGGSVNTQYF. The chain links TRBV5-1 to TRBJ2-3; the D gene is possibly TRBD2 (6 bases). Germline lookup yields CDR1 SGHRS and CDR2 YFSETQ. CDR3 length: 14 residues. V gave up 4 bases and J gave up 7 bases, with 16 bases separating them.

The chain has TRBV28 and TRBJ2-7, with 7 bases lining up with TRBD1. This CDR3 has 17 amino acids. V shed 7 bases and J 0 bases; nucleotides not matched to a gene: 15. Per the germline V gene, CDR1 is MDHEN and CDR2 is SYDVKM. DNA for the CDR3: TGTGCCAGCAACGGCTACTTCACAGGGGAGAGCTCCTACGAGCAGTACTTC. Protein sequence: CASNGYFTGESSYEQYF.

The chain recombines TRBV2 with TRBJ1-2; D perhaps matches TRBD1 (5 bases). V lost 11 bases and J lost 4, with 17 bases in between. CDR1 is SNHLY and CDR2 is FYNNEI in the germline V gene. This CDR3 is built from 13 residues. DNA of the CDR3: TGTGCCGGCTCGAGGGGTGTAGGCTATGGCTACACCTTC. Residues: CAGSRGVGYGYTF.

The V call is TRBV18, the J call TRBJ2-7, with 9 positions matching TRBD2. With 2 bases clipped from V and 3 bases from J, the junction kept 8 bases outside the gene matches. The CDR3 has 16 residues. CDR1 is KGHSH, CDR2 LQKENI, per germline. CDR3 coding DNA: TGTGCCAGCTCACCATCACTAGCGGGCTTGCACTACGAGCAGTACTTC. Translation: CASSPSLAGLHYEQYF.

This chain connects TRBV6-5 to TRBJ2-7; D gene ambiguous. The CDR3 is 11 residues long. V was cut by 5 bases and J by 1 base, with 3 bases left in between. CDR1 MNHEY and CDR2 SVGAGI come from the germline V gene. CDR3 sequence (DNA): TGTGCCAGCAGTGAGTCCTACGAGCAGTACTTC. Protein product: CASSESYEQYF.

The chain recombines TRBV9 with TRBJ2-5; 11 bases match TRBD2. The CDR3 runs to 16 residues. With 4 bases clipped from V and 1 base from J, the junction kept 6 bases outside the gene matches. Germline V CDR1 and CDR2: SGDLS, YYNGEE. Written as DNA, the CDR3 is TGTGCCAGCAGCTCACCCGGGACTAGCGGCCAAGAGACCCAGTACTTC. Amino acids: CASSSPGTSGQETQYF.

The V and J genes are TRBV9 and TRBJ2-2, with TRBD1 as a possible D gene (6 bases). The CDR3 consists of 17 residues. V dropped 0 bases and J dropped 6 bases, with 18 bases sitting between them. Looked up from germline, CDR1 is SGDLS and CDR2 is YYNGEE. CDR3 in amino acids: CASSVVSPTSGAGELFF. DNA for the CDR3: TGTGCCAGCAGCGTAGTATCTCCCACATCAGGGGCCGGGGAGCTGTTTTTT.